This TCR beta chain was identified in a study of memory CD4+ T cells and cytomegalovirus serostatus. Single viable CD3+CD4+CD8-CD45RO+ cells were sorted as the memory CD4+ T cells. Total CD4+ T cells were enriched by CD4 positive selection. Sequencing used immunoSEQ multiplex PCR; TCRdb keeps in-frame clones, though not all of them. The data hold approximately 70,000 clones, with 76% observed a single time. The V end was cut by 6 bases, the J end by 5 bases, with 11 bases between. CDR1 and CDR2 from the germline V gene are MNHNY and SVGAGI (reference sequence). The CDR3 covers 12 residues. The sequenced material came from memory CD4+ T cells from blood. This sequence was found in an adult in good health and CMV-seropositive. V usage is TRBV6-6 and J usage is TRBJ2-7; a weak D match, TRBD1 (5 bases). CDR3 DNA sequence: TGTGCCAGCAGCCAGACCAGGGACGAGCAGTACTTC. Translated: CASSQTRDEQYF.